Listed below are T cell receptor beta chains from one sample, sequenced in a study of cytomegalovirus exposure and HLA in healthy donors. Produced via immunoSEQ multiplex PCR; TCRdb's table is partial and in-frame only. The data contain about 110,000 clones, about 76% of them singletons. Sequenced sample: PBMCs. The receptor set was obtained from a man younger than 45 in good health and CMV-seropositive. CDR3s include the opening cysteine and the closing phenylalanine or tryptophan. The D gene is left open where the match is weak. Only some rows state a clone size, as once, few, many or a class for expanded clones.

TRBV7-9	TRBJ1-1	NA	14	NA	CASSLESTNTEAFF	TGTGCCAGCAGCTTAGAATCGACTAACACTGAAGCTTTCTTT
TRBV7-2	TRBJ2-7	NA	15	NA	CASSRRGEGAGEQYF	TGTGCCAGCAGCCGGCGGGGGGAGGGGGCGGGGGAGCAGTACTTC
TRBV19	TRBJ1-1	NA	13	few	CASSVKGDTEAFF	TGTGCCAGTAGTGTAAAAGGGGACACTGAAGCTTTCTTT
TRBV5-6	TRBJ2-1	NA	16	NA	CASSFGLTYSYNEQFF	TGTGCCAGCAGCTTCGGTCTAACTTACAGCTACAATGAGCAGTTCTTC
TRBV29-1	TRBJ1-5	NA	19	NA	CSVCRQNRLTPYSNQPQHF	TGCAGCGTATGCCGCCAGAACAGGTTAACCCCTTATAGCAATCAGCCCCAGCATTTT
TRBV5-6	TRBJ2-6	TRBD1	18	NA	CASSWGQGAYAGANVLTF	TGTGCCAGCAGCTGGGGACAGGGGGCATATGCTGGGGCCAACGTCCTGACTTTC
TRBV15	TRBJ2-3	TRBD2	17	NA	CATSSGTSGEITDTQYF	TGTGCCACCAGCTCCGGGACTAGCGGGGAAATCACAGATACGCAGTATTTT
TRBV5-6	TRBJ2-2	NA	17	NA	CASSRLSGHRPTGELFF	TGTGCCAGCAGCCGGTTGTCCGGACATAGACCGACCGGGGAGCTGTTTTTT
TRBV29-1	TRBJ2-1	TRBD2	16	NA	CSVELAGFSSYNEQFF	TGCAGCGTGGAGCTAGCGGGTTTTAGCTCCTACAATGAGCAGTTCTTC
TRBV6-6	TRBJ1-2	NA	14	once	CASRKDRTNYGYTF	TGTGCCAGCAGAAAGGACAGAACTAACTATGGCTACACCTTC
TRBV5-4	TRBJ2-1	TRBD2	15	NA	CASSAPSGAYNEQFF	TGTGCCAGCAGCGCCCCTAGCGGGGCCTACAATGAGCAGTTCTTC